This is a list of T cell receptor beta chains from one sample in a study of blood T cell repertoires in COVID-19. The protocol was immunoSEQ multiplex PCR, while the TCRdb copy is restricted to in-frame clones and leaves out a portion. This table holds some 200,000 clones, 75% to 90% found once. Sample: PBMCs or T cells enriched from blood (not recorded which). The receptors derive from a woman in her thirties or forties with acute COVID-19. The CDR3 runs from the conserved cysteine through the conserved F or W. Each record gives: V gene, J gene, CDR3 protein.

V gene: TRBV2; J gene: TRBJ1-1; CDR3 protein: CASPRHGPRPTRDTEAFF
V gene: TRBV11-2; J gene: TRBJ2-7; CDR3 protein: CASTHVLGGQGIYEQYF
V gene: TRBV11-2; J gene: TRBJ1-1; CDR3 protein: CASSFSREKAFF
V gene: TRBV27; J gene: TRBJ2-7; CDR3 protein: CASSTTPGQISYEQYF
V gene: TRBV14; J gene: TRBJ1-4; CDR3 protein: CASSLGQGVGEKLFF
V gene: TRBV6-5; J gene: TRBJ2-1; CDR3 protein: CASRAGAGNEQFF
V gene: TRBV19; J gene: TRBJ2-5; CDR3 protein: CASSDRVPGRKETQYF
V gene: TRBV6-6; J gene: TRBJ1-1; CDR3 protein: CASSRDRGNTEAFF
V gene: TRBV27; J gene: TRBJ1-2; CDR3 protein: CASAPSWDRVSFNGYTF
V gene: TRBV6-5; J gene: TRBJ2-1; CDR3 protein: CASSYEAGGPNTQFF
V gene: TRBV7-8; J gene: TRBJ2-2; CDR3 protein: CASSHRQGPTGELFF
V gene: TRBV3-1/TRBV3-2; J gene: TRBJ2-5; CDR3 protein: CASSDRGRLAGQETQYF
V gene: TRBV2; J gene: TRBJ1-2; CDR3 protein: CASSEASLRGYTF
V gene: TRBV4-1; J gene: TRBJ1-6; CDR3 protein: CASSRSWGDSYSPLHF
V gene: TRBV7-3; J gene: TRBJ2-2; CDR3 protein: CASSPGQGARTGELFF
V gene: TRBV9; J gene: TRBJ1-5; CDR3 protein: CASSSQGGSQPQHF
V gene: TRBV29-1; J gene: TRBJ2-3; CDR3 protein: CSVGLRDTQYF
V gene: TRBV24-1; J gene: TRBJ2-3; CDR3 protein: CATSDGNTDTQYF
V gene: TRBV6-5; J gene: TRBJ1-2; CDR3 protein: CATRTEQGPWSYTF
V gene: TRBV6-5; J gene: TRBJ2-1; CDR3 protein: CASTLTGGSYNEQFF
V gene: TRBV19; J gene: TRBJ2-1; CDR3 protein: CASISPGGVNEQFF
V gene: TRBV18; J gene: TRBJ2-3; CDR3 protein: CASSPPGGQQGAQYF